The rows below give T cell receptor beta chains drawn from one sample of a study of blood T cell repertoires in COVID-19. TCRdb's copy holds only in-frame clones and misses some; the assay was immunoSEQ multiplex PCR. Counted here are 250,000 to 300,000 clones, roughly 89% occurring once; the ten biggest clones make up 1.5% to 2%. The sequenced material came from PBMCs or T cells enriched from blood (not recorded which). Receptors originate from a woman in her fifties or sixties who had recovered from COVID-19. Each CDR3 is given with its conserved first and last residue. A D gene is named only where the DNA matches it firmly. The size field is filled for only some rows; it gives once, few, many or a size class.

J gene: TRBJ1-1
D gene: -
clone size: -
V gene: TRBV11-3
CDR3 DNA: TGTGCCAGCAGCTTGGAGGGAATGAACACTGAAGCTTTCTTT
CDR3 protein: CASSLEGMNTEAFF

J gene: TRBJ1-3
D gene: -
clone size: -
V gene: TRBV28
CDR3 DNA: TGTGCCAGCAGTTCCACATTCTCTGGAAACACCATATATTTT
CDR3 protein: CASSSTFSGNTIYF

J gene: TRBJ2-1
D gene: -
clone size: -
V gene: TRBV9
CDR3 DNA: TGTGCCAGCAGCGTAACTGATGAGCAGTTCTTC
CDR3 protein: CASSVTDEQFF

J gene: TRBJ1-1
D gene: -
clone size: -
V gene: TRBV7-9
CDR3 DNA: TGTGCCAGCAGGGTCCCGTCAGGGGCTGAAGCTTTCTTT
CDR3 protein: CASRVPSGAEAFF

J gene: TRBJ1-2
D gene: TRBD1
clone size: -
V gene: TRBV7-9
CDR3 DNA: TGTGCCAGCAGCTCCCGGACAGGGAACCTACTATCCGGTGGCTACACCTTC
CDR3 protein: CASSSRTGNLLSGGYTF

J gene: TRBJ1-1
D gene: TRBD1
clone size: many
V gene: TRBV19
CDR3 DNA: TGTGCCAGTAGCCCATACGGGACAGGAAAGGCGACCACTGAAGCTTTCTTT
CDR3 protein: CASSPYGTGKATTEAFF

J gene: TRBJ1-5
D gene: TRBD1
clone size: -
V gene: TRBV6-5
CDR3 DNA: TGTGCCAGCAGTTCGGACAGGACTTCATATCCCCAGCATTTT
CDR3 protein: CASSSDRTSYPQHF

J gene: TRBJ2-7
D gene: -
clone size: -
V gene: TRBV7-8
CDR3 DNA: TGTGCCAGCAGCCAGACAGTGCCTTTTGGGGAGCAGTACTTC
CDR3 protein: CASSQTVPFGEQYF

J gene: TRBJ2-7
D gene: TRBD1
clone size: -
V gene: TRBV7-2
CDR3 DNA: TGTGCCAGCAGCCGAGGACAGGTCTACGAGCAGTACTTC
CDR3 protein: CASSRGQVYEQYF

J gene: TRBJ1-2
D gene: -
clone size: -
V gene: TRBV6-5
CDR3 DNA: TGTGCCAGCAGCGATACAGGGTGGTATGGCTACACCTTC
CDR3 protein: CASSDTGWYGYTF

J gene: TRBJ2-1
D gene: TRBD2
clone size: -
V gene: TRBV28
CDR3 DNA: TGTGCCAGCAGTTTCTGGACTAGCGGGAGTTACAATGAGCAGTTCTTC
CDR3 protein: CASSFWTSGSYNEQFF

J gene: TRBJ2-3
D gene: -
clone size: -
V gene: TRBV10-3
CDR3 DNA: TGTGCCATCAGTGACTCAGACAGGTATACGCAGTATTTT
CDR3 protein: CAISDSDRYTQYF

J gene: TRBJ2-7
D gene: -
clone size: -
V gene: TRBV5-1
CDR3 DNA: TGCGCCAGCAGCCTTGGACAGATCTACGAGCAGTACTTC
CDR3 protein: CASSLGQIYEQYF

J gene: TRBJ2-2
D gene: -
clone size: -
V gene: TRBV7-2
CDR3 DNA: TGTGCCAGCAGCTTTTCCGTTACCGGGGAGCTGTTTTTT
CDR3 protein: CASSFSVTGELFF

J gene: TRBJ1-4
D gene: -
clone size: -
V gene: TRBV5-1
CDR3 DNA: TGCGCCAGCAGCTTAGGGGTTAATGAAAAACTGTTTTTT
CDR3 protein: CASSLGVNEKLFF

J gene: TRBJ1-2
D gene: -
clone size: -
V gene: TRBV13
CDR3 DNA: TGTGCCAGCAGCCCGGACCGGACAGAGGGGTATGGCTACACCTTC
CDR3 protein: CASSPDRTEGYGYTF

J gene: TRBJ1-3
D gene: TRBD1
clone size: -
V gene: TRBV6-1
CDR3 DNA: TGTGCCAGCAGTGAGGGACAGGGAGGAAACACCATATATTTT
CDR3 protein: CASSEGQGGNTIYF

J gene: TRBJ2-1
D gene: -
clone size: -
V gene: TRBV19
CDR3 DNA: TGTGCCAGTAGTCTCGACAGAGGGGAGGACAATGAGCAGTTCTTC
CDR3 protein: CASSLDRGEDNEQFF

J gene: TRBJ1-1
D gene: -
clone size: -
V gene: TRBV7-3
CDR3 DNA: TGTGCCAGCGGGCAGGGGAACACTGAAGCTTTCTTT
CDR3 protein: CASGQGNTEAFF

J gene: TRBJ1-1
D gene: TRBD1
clone size: -
V gene: TRBV28
CDR3 DNA: TGTGCCAGCAAGGAGGGGGCCGGGAACACTGAAGCTTTCTTT
CDR3 protein: CASKEGAGNTEAFF

J gene: TRBJ2-1
D gene: TRBD2
clone size: few
V gene: TRBV7-3
CDR3 DNA: TGTGCCAGCAGCTCCGGACTAGCAGACTACAATGAGCAGTTCTTC
CDR3 protein: CASSSGLADYNEQFF

J gene: TRBJ1-2
D gene: -
clone size: -
V gene: TRBV19
CDR3 DNA: TGTGCCAGTAGTATACCCAGGGGAACCGCCAATGGCTACACCTTC
CDR3 protein: CASSIPRGTANGYTF

J gene: TRBJ2-5
D gene: TRBD2
clone size: -
V gene: TRBV5-1
CDR3 DNA: TGCGCCAGCAGCTTAATAGCGGGAGAGCCGGGTGAGACCCAGTACTTC
CDR3 protein: CASSLIAGEPGETQYF

J gene: TRBJ2-1
D gene: TRBD2
clone size: once
V gene: TRBV5-8
CDR3 DNA: TGTGCCAGCAGCTTTCTAACTAGCGGGGGCCATGAGCAGTTCTTC
CDR3 protein: CASSFLTSGGHEQFF

J gene: TRBJ2-1
D gene: TRBD2
clone size: -
V gene: TRBV7-8
CDR3 DNA: TGTGCCAGCAGCTTAGCCGCCACTAGCGGGAGGGCCCGGAATGAGCAGTTCTTC
CDR3 protein: CASSLAATSGRARNEQFF

J gene: TRBJ2-7
D gene: -
clone size: -
V gene: TRBV28
CDR3 DNA: TGTGCCAGCACGCGGGTGGGTCGGCAGTACTTC
CDR3 protein: CASTRVGRQYF

J gene: TRBJ1-2
D gene: TRBD1
clone size: -
V gene: TRBV30
CDR3 DNA: TGTGCCCGGGCCATGCAGGGGGCGCGGGGATATGGCTACACCTTC
CDR3 protein: CARAMQGARGYGYTF

J gene: TRBJ2-3
D gene: TRBD1
clone size: -
V gene: TRBV5-1
CDR3 DNA: TGCGCCAGCAGCTTGGGACAGGGGGACGATACGCAGTATTTT
CDR3 protein: CASSLGQGDDTQYF

J gene: TRBJ2-2
D gene: TRBD2
clone size: -
V gene: TRBV7-3
CDR3 DNA: TGTGCCAGCAGCCCTCCGGGACTAGCGGGGACCGGGGAGCTGTTTTTT
CDR3 protein: CASSPPGLAGTGELFF

J gene: TRBJ2-1
D gene: TRBD2
clone size: -
V gene: TRBV20-1
CDR3 DNA: TGCAGTGGCGCGACTAGCGATGAGCAGTTCTTC
CDR3 protein: CSGATSDEQFF

J gene: TRBJ1-5
D gene: TRBD1
clone size: -
V gene: TRBV19
CDR3 DNA: TGTGCCAGTTCCGGGACAGGGGTACTCTATAGCAATCAGCCCCAGCATTTT
CDR3 protein: CASSGTGVLYSNQPQHF

J gene: TRBJ1-1
D gene: -
clone size: -
V gene: TRBV14
CDR3 DNA: TGTGCCAGCAGCCAAGATCTCCTGAACACTGAAGCTTTCTTT
CDR3 protein: CASSQDLLNTEAFF

J gene: TRBJ1-6
D gene: TRBD1
clone size: -
V gene: TRBV7-9
CDR3 DNA: TGTGCCAGCAGCCCCGGGACAGGGGATAATTCACCCCTCCACTTT
CDR3 protein: CASSPGTGDNSPLHF

J gene: TRBJ2-3
D gene: -
clone size: few
V gene: TRBV2
CDR3 DNA: TGTGCCAGCACAGCAGATACGCAGTATTTT
CDR3 protein: CASTADTQYF

J gene: TRBJ2-5
D gene: -
clone size: few
V gene: TRBV20-1
CDR3 DNA: TGCAGTGCTAGTTACAGGACAGAGACCCAGTACTTC
CDR3 protein: CSASYRTETQYF

J gene: TRBJ1-2
D gene: -
clone size: -
V gene: TRBV19
CDR3 DNA: TGTGCCAGTAGTCGGCAGGGTCTGTACTATGGCTACACCTTC
CDR3 protein: CASSRQGLYYGYTF

J gene: TRBJ1-6
D gene: TRBD1
clone size: -
V gene: TRBV5-1
CDR3 DNA: TGCGCCAGCAGTTTGACAGGGGGCGTGTCGGGGAATTCACCCCTCCACTTT
CDR3 protein: CASSLTGGVSGNSPLHF

J gene: TRBJ2-1
D gene: TRBD2
clone size: -
V gene: TRBV5-4
CDR3 DNA: TGTGCCAGCAGCTCGGGGGGGGTTAGCGGGCACAATGAGCAGTTCTTC
CDR3 protein: CASSSGGVSGHNEQFF

J gene: TRBJ1-1
D gene: TRBD1
clone size: -
V gene: TRBV11-2
CDR3 DNA: TGTGCCAGCAGCCCCCAGGGGGACACTGAAGCTTTCTTT
CDR3 protein: CASSPQGDTEAFF

J gene: TRBJ1-2
D gene: TRBD1
clone size: -
V gene: TRBV28
CDR3 DNA: TGTGCCAGCAGTTCATCCGGGACAGGAATCTATGGCTACACCTTC
CDR3 protein: CASSSSGTGIYGYTF